The rows below give T cell receptor beta chains drawn from one sample of a study of chemoradiotherapy in HPV16-positive cancers. Sequencing used immunoSEQ multiplex PCR; TCRdb keeps in-frame clones, though not all of them. The sample has about 4,400 clones, approximately 77% seen once. The material sequenced was tumor tissue, taken from a patient who underwent chemoradiotherapy. The receptors here all came from a human donor with HPV-associated anogenital cancer. The CDR3 runs from the conserved cysteine through the conserved F or W. Each record gives: clone size, V gene, J gene, D gene, CDR3 DNA, CDR3 protein. A D gene is named only where the DNA matches it firmly. Part of the rows lack a size; the others show once, few, many or a class for expanded clones.

>-|TRBV7-2|TRBJ2-7|TRBD1
TGTGCCAGCAGCCGAACCCCAGGGGGCACCTACGAGCAGTACTTC
CASSRTPGGTYEQYF
>-|TRBV4-2|TRBJ2-2|-
TGTGCCAGCAGCCAACACCTAACCGGGGAGCTGTTTTTT
CASSQHLTGELFF
>once|TRBV18|TRBJ2-1|TRBD2
TGTGCCAGCTCGCCTTCCGGGGGGAGGGATGAGCAGTTCTTC
CASSPSGGRDEQFF
>few|TRBV27|TRBJ1-1|-
TGTGCCAGCAGTCCCTTAACAGGGAACACTGAAGCTTTCTTT
CASSPLTGNTEAFF
>few|TRBV29-1|TRBJ2-7|-
TGCAGCGCCAGGACGCCCGCTAGCTACGAGCAGTACTTC
CSARTPASYEQYF
>few|TRBV28|TRBJ1-1|TRBD1
TGTGCCAGCAGTTCTGCAGGGGGCCACACTGAAGCTTTCTTT
CASSSAGGHTEAFF
>-|TRBV2|TRBJ2-3|-
TGTGCCAGCAGTGCAGATACGCAGTATTTT
CASSADTQYF
>-|TRBV4-1|TRBJ2-1|TRBD1
TGCGCCAGCAGCCAGGTAGCAGGGGGAGTTGGTAAGAATGAGCAGTTCTTC
CASSQVAGGVGKNEQFF
>medium-sized|TRBV12-5|TRBJ1-1|-
TGTGCTAGTGCCCTCTCACCGGGCACTGAAGCTTTCTTT
CASALSPGTEAFF
>-|TRBV7-2|TRBJ2-7|-
TGTGCCAGCAGCTCCGCACTGGAGCAGTACTTC
CASSSALEQYF
>few|TRBV5-1|TRBJ1-2|-
TGCGCCAGCAGCTCCCGCTATGGCTACACCTTC
CASSSRYGYTF
>-|TRBV18|TRBJ2-7|-
TGTGCCAGCTCGGACGCGAGCTACGAGCAGTACTTC
CASSDASYEQYF
>-|TRBV7-2|TRBJ2-7|-
TGTGCCAGCAGCTTAGGACAGCCCTACGAGCAGTACTTC
CASSLGQPYEQYF
>-|TRBV6-6|TRBJ2-7|-
TGTGCCAGCAGTTACAGCAGACAGAAAAGAGAGCAGTACTTC
CASSYSRQKREQYF
>-|TRBV9|TRBJ1-3|-
TGTGCCAGCAGCACGGGGGTCCGTGGAAACACCATATATTTT
CASSTGVRGNTIYF
>-|TRBV7-2|TRBJ2-1|TRBD2
TGTGCCAGCAGCTTAGATCGATTGACTAGCGGTGAGCAGTTCTTC
CASSLDRLTSGEQFF
>hyperexpanded|TRBV28|TRBJ2-7|-
TGTGCCAGCAGTTTGGAGTCTAGCGCCCACACCTACGAGCAGTACTTC
CASSLESSAHTYEQYF
>-|TRBV21-1|TRBJ2-7|-
TGTGCCATCCGGGACAGGGTAAGCTACGAGCAGTACTTC
CAIRDRVSYEQYF
>-|TRBV7-8|TRBJ1-6|TRBD1
TGTGCCGCCGGGACAGCCACAAATTCACCCCTCCACTTT
CAAGTATNSPLHF
>-|TRBV7-2|TRBJ2-7|TRBD2
TGTGCCAGCAGCGTAGCGGGAGCCCCAACCTACGAGCAGTACTTC
CASSVAGAPTYEQYF
>-|TRBV9|TRBJ2-1|-
TGTGCCAGCAGCCCGTGGACTAGGGGGGGGGATGAGCAGTTCTTC
CASSPWTRGGDEQFF
>-|TRBV25-1|TRBJ2-7|-
TGTGCCAGCCTGGGGTACTACGAGCAGTACTTC
CASLGYYEQYF
>-|TRBV7-6|TRBJ2-5|TRBD1
TGTGCCAGCAGCCCCCGGGACAGCGGTGAGACCCAGTACTTC
CASSPRDSGETQYF
>-|TRBV19|TRBJ1-5|-
TGTGCCAGTAGTATCCTTGACCGGCCCCAGCATTTT
CASSILDRPQHF
>-|TRBV6-1|TRBJ2-2|-
TGTGCCAGCAGTGTACCTAGCACCGGGGAGCTGTTTTTT
CASSVPSTGELFF
>-|TRBV20-1|TRBJ2-1|-
TGCAGTGCTAGAAATAATGAGCAGTTCTTC
CSARNNEQFF
>-|TRBV5-1|TRBJ2-1|-
TGCGCCAGCAGCTCCCCCGGGACCGTCCGGGGTGAGCAGTTCTTC
CASSSPGTVRGEQFF
>-|TRBV6-1|TRBJ2-2|-
TGTGCCAGCACAGGGGACACCGGGGAGCTGTTTTTT
CASTGDTGELFF
>once|TRBV9|TRBJ2-2|-
TGTGCCAGCCACGGGGGGCTTAGGGACACCGGGGAGCTGTTTTTT
CASHGGLRDTGELFF
>-|TRBV7-2|TRBJ1-1|-
TGTGCCAGCAGCTTAGTTTGGTCGGACACTGAAGCTTTCTTT
CASSLVWSDTEAFF
>-|TRBV5-1|TRBJ1-4|-
TGCGCCAGCAGCTTGAGACATCCAGCTAATGAAAAACTGTTTTTT
CASSLRHPANEKLFF